These 8 T cell receptor beta chains were all obtained from the same sample, sequenced in a study of blood T cells in healthy people across ages. Primers used in a second PCR of about 7 to 12 cycles were a sample-barcoded 5' primer and a J-beta primer mix. TCRdb reprocessed the 5' RACE reads via MiXCR and lists one record per CDR3 protein. The table has 500,000 to 600,000 distinct CDR3 sequences, 25% to 30% seen once; the top ten hold roughly 20%. Input material: blood. The receptors originated from a woman in her 70s in good health.

This clonotype has just a few counts. The V gene is TRBV7-2, the J gene TRBJ1-2; D possibly corresponds to TRBD1 (5 bases). V shed 0 bases and J shed 8 bases, with 16 bases lying between them. Germline CDR1 reads SGHTA; CDR2 reads FQGNSA. The CDR3 is 15 residues long. The CDR3 reads CASSLAAQAKRGYTF. The CDR3 DNA reads TGTGCCAGCAGCTTAGCGGCACAGGCGAAGAGAGGCTACACCTTC.

This clonotype has only a few counts. This chain joins TRBV9 and TRBJ1-1; D is undetermined. The CDR3 has 14 amino acids. Trimming pared 2 bases from V and 1 base from J, leaving 9 bases between. Germline lookup yields CDR1 SGDLS and CDR2 YYNGEE. The CDR3: CASSVGIGNTEAFF. The CDR3 DNA sequence: TGTGCCAGCAGCGTTGGAATCGGGAACACTGAAGCTTTCTTT.

J is TRBJ2-3 and V is TRBV20-1; 8 bases align to TRBD2. The V segment lost 4 bases and the J segment 6 bases; nucleotides outside the gene matches: 3. This CDR3 is built from 12 residues. Germline V gene sequence: CDR1 DFQATT, CDR2 SNEGSKA (reference sequence). CDR3 loop: CSAIRGGDTQYF. The CDR3 region has the DNA TGCAGTGCTATCCGGGGGGGGGATACGCAGTATTTT.

This clonotype has only a few counts. An end of the junction differs from the germline gene, which may be a read error. The chain joins TRBV27 to TRBJ2-5; the D gene could be TRBD1 or TRBD2 (5 bases each). The V gene's germline CDR1 is MNHEY and CDR2 SMNVEV (reference sequence). This CDR3 has 15 residues. The CDR3 DNA reads as TGCGCCAGCAGTATCGGGACCCTCACCGGGGAGACCCAGTACTTC. Its translation: CASSIGTLTGETQYF.

The table lists this clonotype with a few counts. The V gene is TRBV11-3, the J gene TRBJ2-2, with D tentatively TRBD1 or TRBD2 (6 bases each). In germline, CDR1 is SGHNT, CDR2 YENEEA. The CDR3 runs 13 residues. V lost 3 bases and J 6 bases, leaving 8 bases between the germline ends. CDR3 in amino acids: CASSLEGAGELFF. CDR3 in DNA: TGTGCCAGCAGCTTGGAGGGGGCCGGGGAGCTGTTTTTT.

This chain uses TRBV4-2 with TRBJ1-2; D not resolved. V lost 0 bases and J 6 bases, leaving 5 bases between the germline ends. The length of the CDR3 is 12 residues. Germline V lookup: CDR1 LGHNA, CDR2 YNFKEQ. The CDR3 reads CASSQDENGYTF. CDR3 nucleotides: TGTGCCAGCAGCCAAGATGAGAATGGCTACACCTTC.

This clonotype was counted only a few times. The CDR3: CASSQEGTANYGYTF. CDR3 coding DNA: TGCGCCAGCAGCCAAGAGGGGACAGCTAACTATGGCTACACCTTC. The V and J genes are TRBV4-3 and TRBJ1-2; 7 nucleotides align to TRBD1. The CDR3 totals 15 residues. V was clipped by 0 bases and J by 0 bases; unmatched bases: 1. In germline, CDR1 is LGHNA, CDR2 YSLEER.

This chain uses TRBV6-6 with TRBJ2-7; 9 bases align to TRBD2. Per the germline V gene, CDR1 is MNHNY and CDR2 is SVGAGI (reference sequence). Losses at the gene ends were 1 base for V and 6 bases for J; bases not matched to a gene: 7. The CDR3 runs 15 residues. The CDR3 protein is CASSYFSGGGSEQYF. As DNA, the CDR3 is TGTGCCAGCAGTTACTTTAGCGGGGGAGGGAGCGAGCAGTACTTC.